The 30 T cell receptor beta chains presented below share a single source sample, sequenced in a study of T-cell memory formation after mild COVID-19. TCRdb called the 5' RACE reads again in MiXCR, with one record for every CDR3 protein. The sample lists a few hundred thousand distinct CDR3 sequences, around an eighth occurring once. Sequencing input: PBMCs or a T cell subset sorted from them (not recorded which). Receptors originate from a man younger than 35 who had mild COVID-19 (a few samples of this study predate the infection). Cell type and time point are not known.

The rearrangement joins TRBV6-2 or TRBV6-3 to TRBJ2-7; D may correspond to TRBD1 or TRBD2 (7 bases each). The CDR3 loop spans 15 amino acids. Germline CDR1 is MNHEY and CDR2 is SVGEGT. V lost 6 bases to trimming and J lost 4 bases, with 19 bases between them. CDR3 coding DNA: TGTGCCAGCAGCCCTCAGCGGGAACAGGGGTACGAGCAGTACGTC. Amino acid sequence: CASSPQREQGYEQYV.

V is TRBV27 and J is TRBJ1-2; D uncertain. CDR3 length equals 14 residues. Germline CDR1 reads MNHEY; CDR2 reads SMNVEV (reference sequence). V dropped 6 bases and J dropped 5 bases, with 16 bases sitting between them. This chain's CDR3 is CASRQLGEWYGYTF. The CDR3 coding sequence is TGTGCCAGCAGGCAGCTCGGGGAGTGGTATGGCTACACCTTC.

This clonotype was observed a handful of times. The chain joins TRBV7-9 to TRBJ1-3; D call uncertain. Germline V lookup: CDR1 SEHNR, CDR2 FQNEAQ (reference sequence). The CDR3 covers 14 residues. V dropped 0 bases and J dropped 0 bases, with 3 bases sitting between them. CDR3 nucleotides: TGTGCCAGCAGCTTAGCGCCCTCTGGAAACACCATATATTTT. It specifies CASSLAPSGNTIYF.

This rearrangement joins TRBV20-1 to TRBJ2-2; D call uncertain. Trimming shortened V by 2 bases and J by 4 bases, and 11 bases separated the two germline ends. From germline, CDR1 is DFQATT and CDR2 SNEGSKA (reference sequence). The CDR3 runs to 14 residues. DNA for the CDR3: TGCAGTGCTAGAAAAAGCTCGGCCACCGGGGAGCTGTTTTTT. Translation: CSARKSSATGELFF.

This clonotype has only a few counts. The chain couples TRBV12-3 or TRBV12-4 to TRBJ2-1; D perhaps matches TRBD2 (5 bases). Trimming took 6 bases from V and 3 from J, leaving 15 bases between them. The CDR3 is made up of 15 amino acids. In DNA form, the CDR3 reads TGTGCCAGCAGGACCGGACTGCGCGGCTACAATGAGCAGTTCTTC. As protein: CASRTGLRGYNEQFF.

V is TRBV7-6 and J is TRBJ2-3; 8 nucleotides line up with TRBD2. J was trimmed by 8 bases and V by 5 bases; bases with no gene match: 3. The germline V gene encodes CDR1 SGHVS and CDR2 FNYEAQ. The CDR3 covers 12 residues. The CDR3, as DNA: TGTGCCAGCAGCGAAGCGGGGGCTACGCAGTATTTT. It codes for CASSEAGATQYF.

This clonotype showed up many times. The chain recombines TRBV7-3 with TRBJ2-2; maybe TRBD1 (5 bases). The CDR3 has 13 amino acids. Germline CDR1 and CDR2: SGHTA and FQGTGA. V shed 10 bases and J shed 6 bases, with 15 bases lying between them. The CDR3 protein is CATPTVFSGELFF. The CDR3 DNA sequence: TGTGCCACTCCGACAGTGTTCTCCGGGGAGCTGTTTTTT.

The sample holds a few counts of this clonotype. CDR3 in amino acids: CASSLVEINTGELFF. The CDR3 DNA is TGTGCCAGCAGCTTAGTAGAGATAAACACCGGGGAGCTGTTTTTT. The chain employs TRBV7-9 and TRBJ2-2; D gene unclear. Deletions cut 1 base from V and 2 bases from J, with 8 bases between. There are 15 residues in the CDR3. The V gene's germline CDR1 is SEHNR and CDR2 FQNEAQ (reference sequence).

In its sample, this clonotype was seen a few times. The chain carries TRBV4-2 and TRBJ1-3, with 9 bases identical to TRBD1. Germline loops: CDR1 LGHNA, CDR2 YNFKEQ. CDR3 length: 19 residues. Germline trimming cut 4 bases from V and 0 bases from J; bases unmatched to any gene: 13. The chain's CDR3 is CASSLKRTGAAYSGNTIYF. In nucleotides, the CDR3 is TGTGCCAGCAGCCTAAAGAGGACAGGGGCCGCTTACTCTGGAAACACCATATATTTT.

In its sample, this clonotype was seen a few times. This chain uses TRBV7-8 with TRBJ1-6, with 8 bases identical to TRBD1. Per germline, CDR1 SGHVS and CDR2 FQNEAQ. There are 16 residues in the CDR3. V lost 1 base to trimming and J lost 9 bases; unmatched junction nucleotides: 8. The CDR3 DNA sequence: TGTGCCAGCAGCTTAGGGTGGACAGGGCCGGGTTCACCCCTCCACTTT. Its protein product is CASSLGWTGPGSPLHF.

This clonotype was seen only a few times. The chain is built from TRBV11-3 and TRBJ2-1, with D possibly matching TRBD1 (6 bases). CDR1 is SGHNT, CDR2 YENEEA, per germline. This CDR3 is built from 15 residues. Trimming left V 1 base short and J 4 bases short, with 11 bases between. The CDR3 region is CASSLGTELYNEQFF. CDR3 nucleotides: TGTGCCAGCAGCTTAGGGACAGAACTTTACAATGAGCAGTTCTTC. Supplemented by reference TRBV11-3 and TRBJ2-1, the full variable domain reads EAGVVQSPRYKIIEKKQPVAFWCNPISGHNTLYWYLQNLGQGPELLIRYENEEAVDDSQLPKDRFSAERLKGVDSTLKIQPAELGDSAVYLCASSLGTELYNEQFFGPGTRLTVL.

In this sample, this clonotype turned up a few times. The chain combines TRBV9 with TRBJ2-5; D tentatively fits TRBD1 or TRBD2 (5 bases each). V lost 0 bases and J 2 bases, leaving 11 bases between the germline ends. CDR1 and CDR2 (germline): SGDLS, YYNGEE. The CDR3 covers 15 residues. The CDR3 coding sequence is TGTGCCAGCAGCGTAGGAGGGCAGGGTCAAGAGACCCAGTACTTC. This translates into CASSVGGQGQETQYF. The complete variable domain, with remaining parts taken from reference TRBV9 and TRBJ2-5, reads DSGVTQTPKHLITATGQRVTLRCSPRSGDLSVYWYQQSLDQGLQFLIQYYNGEERAKGNILERFSAQQFPDLHSELNLSSLELGDSALYFCASSVGGQGQETQYFGPGTRLLVL.

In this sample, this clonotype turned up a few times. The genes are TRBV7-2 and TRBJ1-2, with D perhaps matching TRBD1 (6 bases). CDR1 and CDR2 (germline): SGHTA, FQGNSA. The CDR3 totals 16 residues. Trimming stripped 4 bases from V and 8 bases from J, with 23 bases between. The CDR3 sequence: CASSWAQGNRAEGYTF. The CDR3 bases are TGTGCCAGCAGCTGGGCGCAAGGAAACAGGGCGGAAGGCTACACCTTC.

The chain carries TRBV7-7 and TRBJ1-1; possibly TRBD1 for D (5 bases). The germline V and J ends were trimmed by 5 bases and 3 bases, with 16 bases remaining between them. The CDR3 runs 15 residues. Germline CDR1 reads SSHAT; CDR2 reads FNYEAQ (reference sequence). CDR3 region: CASSSLGTRDTEAFF. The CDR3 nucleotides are TGTGCCAGCAGCAGTCTGGGGACCCGGGACACTGAAGCTTTCTTT.

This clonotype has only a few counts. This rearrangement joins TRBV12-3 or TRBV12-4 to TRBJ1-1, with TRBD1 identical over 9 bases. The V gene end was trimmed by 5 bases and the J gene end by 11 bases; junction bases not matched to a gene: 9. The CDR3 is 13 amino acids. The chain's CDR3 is CASSTRQGVLAFF. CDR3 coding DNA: TGTGCCAGCAGTACCCGACAGGGGGTGTTGGCTTTCTTT.

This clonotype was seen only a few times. The CDR3 bases are TGCAGTGCTAGCGGACAGACCTATGGCTACACCTTC. Its translation is CSASGQTYGYTF. The chain carries TRBV20-1 and TRBJ1-2, with D maybe TRBD1 (6 bases). Trimming cost V 3 bases and J 4 bases, with 9 bases left between them. This CDR3 spans 12 amino acids. Germline CDR1 is DFQATT and CDR2 is SNEGSKA (reference sequence).

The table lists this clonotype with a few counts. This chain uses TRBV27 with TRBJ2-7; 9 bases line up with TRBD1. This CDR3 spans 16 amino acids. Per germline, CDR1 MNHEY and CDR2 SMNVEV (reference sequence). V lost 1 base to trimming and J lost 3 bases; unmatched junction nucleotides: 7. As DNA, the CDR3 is TGTGCCAGCAGTTTATTCTGGGGACAGGGCGTCTACGAGCAGTACTTC. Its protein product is CASSLFWGQGVYEQYF.

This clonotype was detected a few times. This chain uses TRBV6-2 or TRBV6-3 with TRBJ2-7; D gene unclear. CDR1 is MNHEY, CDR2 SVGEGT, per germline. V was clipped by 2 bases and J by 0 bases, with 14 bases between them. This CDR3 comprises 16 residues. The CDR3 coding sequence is TGTGCCAGCAGTTACAGTGCAGCTAGATTCTCCTACGAGCAGTACGTC. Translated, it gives CASSYSAARFSYEQYV.

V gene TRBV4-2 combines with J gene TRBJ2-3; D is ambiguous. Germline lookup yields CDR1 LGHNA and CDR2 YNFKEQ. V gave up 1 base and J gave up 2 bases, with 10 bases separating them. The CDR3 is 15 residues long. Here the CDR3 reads CASSQGQDFTDTQYF. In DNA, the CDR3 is TGTGCCAGCAGCCAAGGGCAGGATTTCACAGATACGCAGTATTTT.

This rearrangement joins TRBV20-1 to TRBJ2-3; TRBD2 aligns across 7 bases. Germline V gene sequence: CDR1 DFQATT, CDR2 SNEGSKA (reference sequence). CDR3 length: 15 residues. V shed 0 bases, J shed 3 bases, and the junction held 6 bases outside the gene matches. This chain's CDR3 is CSARDRNSGTDTQYF. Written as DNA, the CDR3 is TGCAGTGCTAGAGATCGAAATAGCGGGACAGATACGCAGTATTTT.

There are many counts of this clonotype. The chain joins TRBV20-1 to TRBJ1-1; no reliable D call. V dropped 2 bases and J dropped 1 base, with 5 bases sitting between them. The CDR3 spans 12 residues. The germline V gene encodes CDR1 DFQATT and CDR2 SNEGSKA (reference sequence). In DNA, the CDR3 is TGCAGTGCTAGAAGCCCGAACACTGAAGCTTTCTTT. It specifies CSARSPNTEAFF.

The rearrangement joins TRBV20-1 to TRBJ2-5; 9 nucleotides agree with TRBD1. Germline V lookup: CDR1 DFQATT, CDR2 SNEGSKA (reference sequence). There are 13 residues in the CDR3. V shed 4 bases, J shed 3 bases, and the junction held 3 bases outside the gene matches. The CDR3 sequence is CSATRTGEETQYF. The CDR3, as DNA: TGCAGTGCTACCAGGACAGGGGAAGAGACCCAGTACTTC.

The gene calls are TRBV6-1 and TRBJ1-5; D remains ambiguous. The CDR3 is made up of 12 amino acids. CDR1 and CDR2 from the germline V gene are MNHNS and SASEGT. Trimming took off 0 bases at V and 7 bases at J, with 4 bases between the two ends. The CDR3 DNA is TGTGCCAGCAGTGAAGCGGGACAGCCCCAGCATTTT. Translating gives CASSEAGQPQHF.

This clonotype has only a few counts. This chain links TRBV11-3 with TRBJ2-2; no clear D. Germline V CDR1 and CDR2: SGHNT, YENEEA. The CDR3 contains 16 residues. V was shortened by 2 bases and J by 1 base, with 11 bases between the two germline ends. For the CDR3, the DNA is TGTGCCAGCAGCTTATCGGGCAGCCAGAACACCGGGGAGCTGTTTTTT. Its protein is CASSLSGSQNTGELFF.

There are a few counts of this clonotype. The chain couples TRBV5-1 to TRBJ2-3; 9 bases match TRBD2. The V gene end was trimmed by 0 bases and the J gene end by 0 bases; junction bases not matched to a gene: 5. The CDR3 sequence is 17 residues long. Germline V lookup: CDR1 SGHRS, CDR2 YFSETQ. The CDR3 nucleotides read TGCGCCAGCAGCTTGGTAGCGGGGGTGTACAGCACAGATACGCAGTATTTT. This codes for CASSLVAGVYSTDTQYF.

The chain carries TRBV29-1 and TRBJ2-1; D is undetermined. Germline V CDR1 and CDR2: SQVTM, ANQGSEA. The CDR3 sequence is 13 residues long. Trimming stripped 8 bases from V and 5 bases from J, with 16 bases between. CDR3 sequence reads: CSPRYHGDNEQFF. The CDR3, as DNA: TGCAGCCCCCGGTACCATGGGGACAATGAGCAGTTCTTC.

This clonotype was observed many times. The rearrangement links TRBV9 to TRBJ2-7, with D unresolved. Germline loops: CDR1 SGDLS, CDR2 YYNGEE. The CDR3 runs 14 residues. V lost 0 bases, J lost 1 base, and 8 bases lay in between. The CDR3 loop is CASSVDLVSYEQYF. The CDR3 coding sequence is TGTGCCAGCAGCGTAGATCTGGTTTCCTACGAGCAGTACTTC.

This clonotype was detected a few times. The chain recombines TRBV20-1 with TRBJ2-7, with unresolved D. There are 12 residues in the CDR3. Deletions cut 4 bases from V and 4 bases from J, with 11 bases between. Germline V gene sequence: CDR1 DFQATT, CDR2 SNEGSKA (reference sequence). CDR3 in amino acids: CSAKQKNYEQYF. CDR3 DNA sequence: TGCAGTGCTAAGCAGAAGAATTACGAGCAGTACTTC.

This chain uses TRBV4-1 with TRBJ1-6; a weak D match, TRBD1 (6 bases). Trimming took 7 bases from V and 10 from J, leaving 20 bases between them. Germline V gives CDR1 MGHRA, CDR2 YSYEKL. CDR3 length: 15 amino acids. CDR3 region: CASNQTPAGGSPLHF. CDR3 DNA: TGCGCCAGCAACCAGACGCCCGCGGGGGGCTCACCCCTCCACTTT.

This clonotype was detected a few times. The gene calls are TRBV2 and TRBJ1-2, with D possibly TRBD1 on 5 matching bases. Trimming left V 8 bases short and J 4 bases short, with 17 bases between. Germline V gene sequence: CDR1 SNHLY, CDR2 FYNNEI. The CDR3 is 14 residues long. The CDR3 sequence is CASGEDTASYGYTF. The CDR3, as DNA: TGTGCCAGCGGAGAGGACACAGCCAGCTATGGCTACACCTTC.